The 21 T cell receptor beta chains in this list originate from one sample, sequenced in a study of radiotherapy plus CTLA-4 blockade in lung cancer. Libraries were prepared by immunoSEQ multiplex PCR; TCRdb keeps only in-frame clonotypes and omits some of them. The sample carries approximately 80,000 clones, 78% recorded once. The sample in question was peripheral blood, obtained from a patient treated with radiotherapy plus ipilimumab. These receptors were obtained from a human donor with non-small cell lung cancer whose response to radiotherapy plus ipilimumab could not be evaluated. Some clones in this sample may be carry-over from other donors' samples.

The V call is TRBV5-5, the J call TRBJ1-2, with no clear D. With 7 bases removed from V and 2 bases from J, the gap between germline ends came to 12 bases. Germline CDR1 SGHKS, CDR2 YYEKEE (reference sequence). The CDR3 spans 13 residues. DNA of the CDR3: TGTGCCAGCCACACCCGGGAGAACTATGGCTACACCTTC. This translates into CASHTRENYGYTF.

CDR3 sequence: CASSPGGARQPQHF. In DNA form, the CDR3 reads TGTGCCAGCAGCCCCGGAGGGGCGAGGCAGCCCCAGCATTTT. V gene TRBV6-6 combines with J gene TRBJ1-5; D perhaps matches TRBD1 (5 bases). Germline V gives CDR1 MNHNY, CDR2 SVGAGI (reference sequence). The CDR3 is made up of 14 amino acids. V lost 6 bases to trimming and J lost 7 bases, with 16 bases between them.

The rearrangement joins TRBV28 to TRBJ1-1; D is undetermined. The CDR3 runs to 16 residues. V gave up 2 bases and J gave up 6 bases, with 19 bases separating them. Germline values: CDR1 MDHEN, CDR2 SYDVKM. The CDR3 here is CASSLPGGRTESEAFF. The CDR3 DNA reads TGTGCCAGCAGTTTACCCGGAGGGCGTACGGAGTCTGAAGCTTTCTTT.

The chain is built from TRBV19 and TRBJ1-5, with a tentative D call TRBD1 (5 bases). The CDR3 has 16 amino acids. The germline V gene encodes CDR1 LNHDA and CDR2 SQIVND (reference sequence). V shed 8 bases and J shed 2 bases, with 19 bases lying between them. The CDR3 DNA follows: TGTGCCAGTCTTCGGTCCTCTCAGGGCCGCAATCAGCCCCAGCATTTT. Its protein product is CASLRSSQGRNQPQHF.

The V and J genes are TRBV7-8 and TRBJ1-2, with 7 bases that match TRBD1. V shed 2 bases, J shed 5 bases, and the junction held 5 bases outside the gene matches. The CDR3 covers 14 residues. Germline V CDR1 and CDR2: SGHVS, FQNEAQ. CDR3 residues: CASSLTGEHYGYTF. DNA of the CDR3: TGTGCCAGCAGCTTAACAGGGGAACATTATGGCTACACCTTC.

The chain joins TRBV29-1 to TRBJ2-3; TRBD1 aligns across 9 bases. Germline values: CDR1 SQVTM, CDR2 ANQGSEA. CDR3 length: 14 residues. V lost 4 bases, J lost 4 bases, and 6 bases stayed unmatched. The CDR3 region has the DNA TGCAGCGTTGGGCCGGGACAGGGCCCAGATACGCAGTATTTT. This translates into CSVGPGQGPDTQYF.

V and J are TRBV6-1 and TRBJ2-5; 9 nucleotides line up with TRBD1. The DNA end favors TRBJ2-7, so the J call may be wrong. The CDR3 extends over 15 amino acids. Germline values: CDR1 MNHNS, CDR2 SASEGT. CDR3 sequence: CASSRGRTGAVEQYF. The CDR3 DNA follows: TGTGCCAGCAGCCGAGGGAGGACAGGGGCCGTCGAGCAGTACTTC.

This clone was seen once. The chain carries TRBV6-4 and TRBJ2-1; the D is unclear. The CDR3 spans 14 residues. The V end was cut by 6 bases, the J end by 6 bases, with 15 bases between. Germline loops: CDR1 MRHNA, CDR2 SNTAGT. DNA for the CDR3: TGTGCCAGCAGCCAAGAAGAGACTGGCAATGAGCAGTTCTTC. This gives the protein CASSQEETGNEQFF.

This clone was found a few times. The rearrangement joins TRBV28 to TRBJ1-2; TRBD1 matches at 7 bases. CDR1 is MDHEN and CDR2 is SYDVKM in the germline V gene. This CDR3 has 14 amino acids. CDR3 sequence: CGVAKGGGFNGYTF. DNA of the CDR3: TGTGGGGTGGCGAAAGGGGGCGGTTTTAATGGCTACACCTTC.

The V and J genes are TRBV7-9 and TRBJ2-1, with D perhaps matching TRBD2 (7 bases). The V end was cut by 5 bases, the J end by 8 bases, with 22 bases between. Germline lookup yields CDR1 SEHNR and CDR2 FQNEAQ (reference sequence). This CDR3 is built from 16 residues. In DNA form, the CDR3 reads TGTGCCAGCAGCCCGGGGAGGGGGGGGGCCGGGGATGAGCAGTTCTTC. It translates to CASSPGRGGAGDEQFF.

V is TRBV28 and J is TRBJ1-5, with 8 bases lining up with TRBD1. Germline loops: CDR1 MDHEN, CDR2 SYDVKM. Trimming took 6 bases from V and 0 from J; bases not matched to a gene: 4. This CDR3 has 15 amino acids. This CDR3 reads CASSSGQGSNQPQHF. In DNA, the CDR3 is TGTGCCAGCAGCTCCGGACAGGGTAGCAATCAGCCCCAGCATTTT.

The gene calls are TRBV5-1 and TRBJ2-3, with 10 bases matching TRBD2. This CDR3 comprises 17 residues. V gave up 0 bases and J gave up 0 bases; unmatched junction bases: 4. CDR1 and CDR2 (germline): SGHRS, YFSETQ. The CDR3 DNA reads TGCGCCAGCAGCTTGGGGACTAGCGGTTCTAGCACAGATACGCAGTATTTT. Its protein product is CASSLGTSGSSTDTQYF.

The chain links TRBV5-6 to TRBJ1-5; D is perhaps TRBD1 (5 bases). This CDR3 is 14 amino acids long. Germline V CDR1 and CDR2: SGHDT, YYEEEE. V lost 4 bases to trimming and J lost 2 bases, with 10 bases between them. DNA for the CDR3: TGTGCCAGCAGCAGAGGACAAGGCAATCAGCCCCAGCATTTT. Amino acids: CASSRGQGNQPQHF.

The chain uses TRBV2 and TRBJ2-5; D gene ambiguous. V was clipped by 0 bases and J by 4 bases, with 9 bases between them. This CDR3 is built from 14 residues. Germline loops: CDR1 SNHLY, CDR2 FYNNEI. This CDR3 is CASSEAGGIETQYF. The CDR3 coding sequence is TGTGCCAGCAGTGAAGCTGGCGGTATAGAGACCCAGTACTTC.

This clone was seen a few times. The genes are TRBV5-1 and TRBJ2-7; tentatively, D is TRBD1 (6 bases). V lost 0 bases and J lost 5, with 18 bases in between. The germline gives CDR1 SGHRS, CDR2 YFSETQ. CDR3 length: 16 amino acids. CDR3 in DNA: TGCGCCAGCAGCTTGGCCCGAGCAGGGGTCCCCGACGAGCAGTACTTC. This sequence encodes CASSLARAGVPDEQYF.

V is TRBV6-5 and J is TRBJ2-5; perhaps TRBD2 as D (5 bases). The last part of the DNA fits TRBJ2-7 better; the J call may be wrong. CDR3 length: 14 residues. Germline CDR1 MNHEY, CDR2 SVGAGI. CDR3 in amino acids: CASSYSGSSYEQYF. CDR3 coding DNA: TGTGCCAGCAGTTACTCGGGGAGCTCCTACGAGCAGTACTTC.

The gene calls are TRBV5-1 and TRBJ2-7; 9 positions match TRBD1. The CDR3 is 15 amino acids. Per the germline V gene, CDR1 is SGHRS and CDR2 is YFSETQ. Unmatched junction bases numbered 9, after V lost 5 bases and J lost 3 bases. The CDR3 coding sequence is TGCGCCAGCAGACAGGGTGGGACAGGGTTCTACGAGCAGTACTTC. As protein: CASRQGGTGFYEQYF. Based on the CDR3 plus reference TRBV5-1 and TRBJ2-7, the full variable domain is KAGVTQTPRYLIKTRGQQVTLSCSPISGHRSVSWYQQTPGQGLQFLFEYFSETQRNKGNFPGRFSGRQFSNSRSEMNVSTLELGDSALYLCASRQGGTGFYEQYFGPGTRLTVT.

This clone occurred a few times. The CDR3 region has the DNA TGTGCCAGCAGCGTTAGGGGGGGATATACGCAGTATTTT. Its protein is CASSVRGGYTQYF. The V gene is TRBV9, the J gene TRBJ2-3; TRBD2 is a possible D gene (7 bases). The CDR3 loop spans 13 amino acids. Trimming pared 2 bases from V and 7 bases from J, leaving 11 bases between. CDR1 is SGDLS, CDR2 YYNGEE, per germline.

This CDR3 reads CASCYSPKPGTASGYTF. The CDR3 nucleotides are TGTGCCAGCTGTTATAGCCCTAAACCAGGGACAGCCTCGGGCTACACCTTC. The chain uses TRBV27 and TRBJ1-2; TRBD1 agrees at 7 bases. In germline, CDR1 is MNHEY, CDR2 SMNVEV (reference sequence). J lost 8 bases, V lost 8 bases, and 23 bases had no gene match. The CDR3 is 17 amino acids.

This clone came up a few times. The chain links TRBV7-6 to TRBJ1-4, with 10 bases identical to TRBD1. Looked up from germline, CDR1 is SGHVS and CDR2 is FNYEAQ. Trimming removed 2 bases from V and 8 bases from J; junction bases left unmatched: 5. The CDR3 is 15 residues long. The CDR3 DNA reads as TGTGCCAGCAGCTTACCCGGGACAGGGGTAGAAAAACTGTTTTTT. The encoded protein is CASSLPGTGVEKLFF.

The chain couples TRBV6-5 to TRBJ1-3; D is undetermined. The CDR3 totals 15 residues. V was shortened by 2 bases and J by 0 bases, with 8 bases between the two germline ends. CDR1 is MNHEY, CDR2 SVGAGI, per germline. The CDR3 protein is CASSYKQSSGNTIYF. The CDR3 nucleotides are TGTGCCAGCAGTTACAAGCAAAGCTCTGGAAACACCATATATTTT.